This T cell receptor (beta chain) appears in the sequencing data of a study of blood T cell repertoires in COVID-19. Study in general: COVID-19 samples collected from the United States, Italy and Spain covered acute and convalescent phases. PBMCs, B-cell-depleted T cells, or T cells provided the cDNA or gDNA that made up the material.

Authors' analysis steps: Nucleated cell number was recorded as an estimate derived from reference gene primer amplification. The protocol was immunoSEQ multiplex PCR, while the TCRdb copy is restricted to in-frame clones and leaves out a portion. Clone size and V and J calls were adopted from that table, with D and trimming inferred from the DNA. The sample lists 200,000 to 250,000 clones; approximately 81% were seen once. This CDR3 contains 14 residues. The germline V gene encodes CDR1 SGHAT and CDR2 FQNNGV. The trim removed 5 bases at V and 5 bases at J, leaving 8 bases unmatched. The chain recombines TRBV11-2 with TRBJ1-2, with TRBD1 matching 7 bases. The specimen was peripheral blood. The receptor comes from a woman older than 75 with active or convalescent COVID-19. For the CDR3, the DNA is TGTGCCAGCAGCCGACAGGGTGAACATTATGGCTACACCTTC. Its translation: CASSRQGEHYGYTF.